The 14 T cell receptor beta chains below come from one sample, sequenced in a study of T-cell reconstitution after alpha-beta-depleted transplantation in children. General study findings and limits: Hyperexpanded clones declined; after one year, newly produced T cells mostly supplied diversity.

Their cognate antigens are unknown. Unique molecular identifiers featured in how the TCRbeta library was prepared. Each CDR3 protein is one row after TCRdb ran MiXCR on the PCR reads. The data contain a few hundred thousand distinct CDR3 sequences, around 7.3% of them seen just once; the ten biggest clones take up around 9.8%. Sample: peripheral blood, taken 360 days after TCRalphabeta/CD19-depleted stem cell transplant. These receptors originate from a female patient between 2 and 15 years old who had a stem cell transplant for Fanconi anemia, so the T cells may come from the graft donor.

The chain couples TRBV24-1 to TRBJ1-1; 8 nucleotides match TRBD1. The ends lost 3 bases at V and 8 bases at J; junction bases unmatched: 4. CDR1 is KGHDR, CDR2 SFDVKD, per germline. The CDR3 contains 13 residues. In DNA form, the CDR3 reads TGTGCCACCAGTGATCACCGGGACAGGGAAGCTTTCTTT. Residues: CATSDHRDREAFF.

This clonotype was detected a few times. The chain links TRBV9 to TRBJ2-5, with 11 bases that match TRBD2. The ends lost 5 bases at V and 4 bases at J; junction bases unmatched: 7. The CDR3 is 15 residues long. CDR1 is SGDLS, CDR2 YYNGEE, per germline. The CDR3 loop is CASSFSGGGRETQYF. The CDR3 region has the DNA TGTGCCAGCAGTTTTAGCGGGGGGGGGAGAGAGACCCAGTACTTC.

The chain uses TRBV10-3 and TRBJ2-3; TRBD2 aligns across 9 bases. Trimming took 4 bases from V and 3 from J; bases not matched to a gene: 5. In germline, CDR1 is ENHRY, CDR2 SYGVKD. The CDR3 length is 15 residues. Here the CDR3 DNA reads TGTGCCATCAGTGGGTCTCTAGCGGGGACAGATACGCAGTATTTT. This sequence encodes CAISGSLAGTDTQYF.

This clonotype was counted many times. The chain couples TRBV15 to TRBJ2-1, with D possibly being TRBD2 (5 bases). The V gene's germline CDR1 is LNHNV and CDR2 YYDKDF (reference sequence). V dropped 0 bases and J dropped 12 bases, with 12 bases sitting between them. The CDR3 is made up of 13 amino acids. As DNA, the CDR3 is TGTGCCACCAGCAGAGATCGTGGGAGCGCGCAGTTCTTC. Its translation is CATSRDRGSAQFF.

J is TRBJ2-7 and V is TRBV7-2; the D gene is possibly TRBD1 (6 bases). Between the trimmed V and J ends, which lost 0 bases and 2 bases, there was a span of 20 bases. CDR3 length: 18 amino acids. The V gene's germline CDR1 is SGHTA and CDR2 FQGNSA. The CDR3 protein is CASSLALGHPFTTYEQYV. CDR3 bases: TGTGCCAGCAGCTTAGCGTTGGGACATCCCTTCACCACCTACGAGCAGTACGTC.

This clonotype was recorded at least ten times. The chain recombines TRBV6-1 with TRBJ1-5; D gene unclear. Trimming stripped 4 bases from V and 2 bases from J, with 12 bases between. The CDR3 is made up of 15 amino acids. Germline V CDR1 and CDR2: MNHNS, SASEGT. The CDR3 DNA sequence: TGTGCCAGCAGTGCGACACCCGTTCGCAATCAGCCCCAGCATTTT. Translation gives CASSATPVRNQPQHF.

There are many counts of this clonotype. The gene calls are TRBV3-1 and TRBJ1-1, with TRBD1 as a possible D gene (5 bases). Trimming shortened V by 5 bases and J by 9 bases, and 16 bases separated the two germline ends. The CDR3 has 13 residues. Germline V gene sequence: CDR1 LGHDT, CDR2 YNNKEL (reference sequence). CDR3 nucleotides: TGTGCCAGCAGCTACGAGGGGTCAGGGAAAGCTTTCTTT. This encodes CASSYEGSGKAFF.

This clonotype has a count of ten or more. The V and J genes are TRBV9 and TRBJ2-2; either TRBD1 or TRBD2 may supply D (5 bases each). Germline V lookup: CDR1 SGDLS, CDR2 YYNGEE. This CDR3 spans 16 amino acids. The V end lost 3 bases, the J end lost 0 bases, and 12 bases lay between the germline ends. Here the CDR3 reads CASSDPRGANTGELFF. CDR3 coding DNA: TGTGCCAGCAGCGACCCTCGGGGCGCGAACACCGGGGAGCTGTTTTTT. The full variable domain, its missing parts supplied by reference TRBV9 and TRBJ2-2, is DSGVTQTPKHLITATGQRVTLRCSPRSGDLSVYWYQQSLDQGLQFLIQYYNGEERAKGNILERFSAQQFPDLHSELNLSSLELGDSALYFCASSDPRGANTGELFFGEGSRLTVL.

This clonotype has a single count. The CDR3 spells CASTAARREGPDEQFF. CDR3 sequence (DNA): TGTGCCAGCACCGCGGCTAGGCGGGAGGGCCCGGATGAGCAGTTCTTC. V and J are TRBV7-9 and TRBJ2-1; 9 bases line up with TRBD2. V was clipped by 7 bases and J by 8 bases; unmatched bases: 15. CDR1 SEHNR and CDR2 FQNEAQ come from the germline V gene (reference sequence). The CDR3 has 16 amino acids.

The genes are TRBV5-1 and TRBJ2-1; D possibly corresponds to TRBD1 (6 bases). CDR3 size: 13 residues. Germline V gene data show CDR1 as SGHRS and CDR2 as YFSETQ. Trimming pared 5 bases from V and 10 bases from J, leaving 16 bases between. The CDR3 protein is CASSAPTGPEQFF. Written as DNA, the CDR3 is TGCGCCAGCAGTGCCCCGACAGGTCCAGAGCAGTTCTTC.

This clonotype was found many times. V is TRBV6-1 and J is TRBJ1-2; 9 positions match TRBD1. Germline CDR1 reads MNHNS; CDR2 reads SASEGT. The V and J ends lost 6 bases and 8 bases, in that order; junction bases with no gene match: 25. The CDR3 consists of 19 residues. This CDR3 is CASRNIIDIAQQGAKGYTF. CDR3 nucleotides: TGTGCCAGCAGGAATATAATAGATATCGCCCAACAGGGGGCAAAAGGCTACACCTTC.

Many counts were recorded for this clonotype. The chain combines TRBV29-1 with TRBJ2-5, with D possibly being TRBD1 (5 bases). The CDR3 contains 12 residues. V was clipped by 6 bases and J by 9 bases, with 17 bases between them. The V gene's germline CDR1 is SQVTM and CDR2 ANQGSEA. For the CDR3, the DNA is TGCAGCGTGCCTGACAGCAGTTGGGCCCAGTACTTC. Translating gives CSVPDSSWAQYF.

In its sample, this clonotype was seen many times. This rearrangement joins TRBV12-3 or TRBV12-4 to TRBJ2-2, with TRBD2 as a possible D gene (5 bases). This CDR3 is built from 13 residues. With 7 bases removed from V and 6 bases from J, the gap between germline ends came to 12 bases. As DNA, the CDR3 is TGTGCCAGCACCTTGGGAGTATCCGGGGAGCTGTTTTTT. Translated: CASTLGVSGELFF.

This clonotype was counted many times. V gene TRBV27 combines with J gene TRBJ2-1, with 11 bases aligning to TRBD2. This CDR3 is 14 amino acids long. Trimming cost V 0 bases and J 10 bases; bases outside gene matches: 2. CDR1 and CDR2 (germline): MNHEY, SMNVEV (reference sequence). CDR3 sequence reads: CASSLSASGREQFF. CDR3 DNA: TGTGCCAGCAGTTTATCGGCTAGCGGGAGGGAGCAGTTCTTC.